The entry below describes one TCR beta chain. A single-stranded UMI oligo with SP2 sequence was ligated to cDNA 3' ends. An equimolar mix of RC1.1 and RC1.2 primed the beta chain across TRBC1 and TRBC2. A single record per CDR3 protein comes from TCRdb applying MiXCR to the UMI-ligation and nested PCR reads. The repertoire holds roughly 51,000 distinct CDR3 sequences, with around an eighth as singletons. The V end lost 8 bases, the J end lost 1 base, and 20 bases lay between the germline ends. CDR3 size: 16 residues. The data belong to a study of quantifying T cell responses using KT2 cells. Study-level information: TCR alpha and beta constant-region primers primed reverse transcription of RNA.

Known numbers of the T cell clone KT2 were added to PBMC. The chain couples TRBV12-3 or TRBV12-4 to TRBJ1-1; D possibly corresponds to TRBD1 (5 bases). The receptor comes from a human donor. The source material was PBMCs spiked with cells of the T cell clone KT2. This chain's CDR3 is CASCLRAGVRNTEAFF. CDR3 sequence (DNA): TGTGCCAGCTGTCTCAGGGCGGGTGTCCGGAACACTGAAGCTTTCTTT.